The following is a T cell receptor (beta chain) sequence with its context. Clones were read by immunoSEQ multiplex PCR, and TCRdb kept only the in-frame ones, dropping some. The data contain approximately 29,000 clones, roughly 92% of them singletons. The sample comes from a study of technical replicates of blood from several donors. CDR1 and CDR2 (germline): MGHDK, SYGVNS. This CDR3 region has 16 residues. V dropped 3 bases and J dropped 5; count of bases not matched to a gene: 7. The clonotype comes from a human donor in good health. Some clones in this sample may be carry-over from other donors' samples. The gene calls are TRBV25-1 and TRBJ2-1; 10 nucleotides match TRBD2. Sequenced input: PBMCs. CDR3 sequence: CASSDSQLAGNNEQFF. The DNA of the CDR3 is TGTGCCAGCAGTGACTCCCAACTAGCGGGGAACAATGAGCAGTTCTTC.